This T cell receptor (beta chain) came from a study of regulatory T cells in long-lasting Graves disease. Study at large: Over 5 years of antithyroid drugs with positive TSH receptor antibodies was taken to mean persistent Graves' disease. Findings and caveats of the study: Segments TRBV28, TRBJ1-2 and TRBJ2-5 showed preferential usage in persistent disease.

The germline V gene encodes CDR1 SNHLY and CDR2 FYNNEI. CDR3 size: 11 residues. Trimming removed 6 bases at V and 9 bases at J, with 6 bases between. This clonotype was seen ten or more times. Antigen specificity is unknown. With iRepertoire HTBI primers and Arm-PCR of CDR3 regions, TCR beta libraries were built. TCRdb processed the multiplex PCR reads anew with MiXCR; each CDR3 protein has one entry. The repertoire consists of fewer than 450,000 distinct CDR3 sequences, with around 20% occurring once and the leading ten covering 20%. This sample's time point: persistent/refractory GD, antithyroid drugs over 5 years with positive TRAb. With RNA extracted from PBMCs as input, the TCR library was made.

The sequences come from peripheral blood mononuclear cells (PBMCs), collected when the disease was refractory, from a patient treated with antithyroid drugs. The TCR comes from a female donor with Graves disease. The chain joins TRBV2 to TRBJ1-6; D is uncertain. The CDR3 coding sequence is TGTGCCAGCAGCGAGGGTTCACCCCTCCACTTT. Its translation is CASSEGSPLHF.